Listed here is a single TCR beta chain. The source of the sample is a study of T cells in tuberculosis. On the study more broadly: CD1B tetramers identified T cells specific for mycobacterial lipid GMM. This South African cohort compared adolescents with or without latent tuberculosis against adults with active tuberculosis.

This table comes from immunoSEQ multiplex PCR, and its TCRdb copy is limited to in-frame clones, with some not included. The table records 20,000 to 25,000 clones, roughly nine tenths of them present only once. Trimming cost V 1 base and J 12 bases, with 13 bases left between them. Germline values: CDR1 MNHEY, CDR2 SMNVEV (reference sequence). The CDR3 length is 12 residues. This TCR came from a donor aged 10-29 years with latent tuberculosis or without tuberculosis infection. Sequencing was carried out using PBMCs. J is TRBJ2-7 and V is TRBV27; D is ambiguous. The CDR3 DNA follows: TGTGCCAGCAGTTTATATCAAGGAGTGCGGTACTTC. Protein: CASSLYQGVRYF.